The 23 T cell receptor beta chains below all came from one sample that was sequenced in a study of graft-versus-host responses after intestinal transplantation (dated by TCRdb to the early 2020s). Libraries were constructed by the immunoSEQ multiplex PCR assay. TCRdb took over this immuneACCESS table, retaining in-frame rearrangements with V and J assigned. Such tables are incomplete; in checked studies, under half of the missing clones stem from an unresolved V gene, and the remainder is unexplained. The table for this sample lists about 8,200 clones; approximately 29% of them were counted only once. Roughly 6% of the sample is in the top ten clones. The time point label of this sample denotes: cells obtained before transplantation from donor or recipient. The material was alloreactive CD4+ T cells from a mixed lymphocyte reaction culture, obtained before intestinal transplant. Per the publication, the cell subset or site label means: CFSE-low proliferating T cells sorted from approximately 6-day pre-transplant mixed lymphocyte reaction (GvH or HvG direction). The receptors here all came from a human patient who received an intestinal transplant.

This clone was counted a few times. V usage is TRBV2 and J usage is TRBJ1-2; 7 bases map to TRBD1. With 7 bases clipped from V and 7 bases from J, the junction kept 9 bases outside the gene matches. CDR3 length equals 13 residues. The germline V gene has CDR1 SNHLY and CDR2 FYNNEI. The CDR3 protein is CASTEKRDSGYTF. CDR3 DNA: TGTGCCAGCACCGAGAAAAGGGACAGTGGCTACACCTTC.

The chain combines TRBV29-1 with TRBJ1-1, with D unresolved. Germline CDR1 is SQVTM and CDR2 is ANQGSEA. This CDR3 is 15 amino acids long. Trimming stripped 0 bases from V and 5 bases from J, with 16 bases between. The DNA of the CDR3 is TGCAGCGTTGAAGATCGTCGGGCCCCGGGGACTGAAGCTTTCTTT. Translation gives CSVEDRRAPGTEAFF.

As regards this clone: This same CDR3 is encoded by further DNA sequences in the sample. This chain uses TRBV11-2 with TRBJ2-7, with 7 positions matching TRBD2. Trimming removed 1 base from V and 0 bases from J; junction bases left unmatched: 0. Germline V gene data show CDR1 as SGHAT and CDR2 as FQNNGV. The CDR3 covers 14 residues. The CDR3 region has the DNA TGTGCCAGCAGCTTAGCGGGAGGCTCCTACGAGCAGTACTTC. Protein sequence: CASSLAGGSYEQYF.

This clone was observed a few times. The chain joins TRBV25-1 to TRBJ1-2; no reliable D call. Trimming took 1 base from V and 6 from J, leaving 12 bases between them. Germline loops: CDR1 MGHDK, CDR2 SYGVNS. The CDR3 contains 14 residues. The DNA for the CDR3 is TGTGCCAGCAGTGAATTTCGGGGTACCGATGGCTACACCTTC. It codes for CASSEFRGTDGYTF.

This clone is medium-sized by share. The rearrangement links TRBV5-1 to TRBJ2-2, with D possibly matching TRBD1 (6 bases). From germline, CDR1 is SGHRS and CDR2 YFSETQ. CDR3 length: 14 amino acids. Trimming left V 3 bases short and J 2 bases short, with 8 bases between. CDR3 amino acids: CASSSTGNTGELFF. The CDR3, as DNA: TGCGCCAGCAGCTCGACAGGAAACACCGGGGAGCTGTTTTTT.

In its sample, this clone was seen a few times. The chain couples TRBV5-1 to TRBJ2-3; 8 nucleotides match TRBD1. V lost 4 bases to trimming and J lost 3 bases; unmatched junction nucleotides: 1. The length of the CDR3 is 13 residues. Germline V lookup: CDR1 SGHRS, CDR2 YFSETQ. This chain's CDR3 is CASSDRGTDTQYF. CDR3 in DNA: TGCGCCAGCAGCGACAGGGGAACAGATACGCAGTATTTT.

The rearrangement uses TRBV5-1 and TRBJ2-2, with TRBD1 matching over 8 bases. The germline V gene encodes CDR1 SGHRS and CDR2 YFSETQ. Trimming removed 4 bases from V and 4 bases from J; junction bases left unmatched: 3. The CDR3 totals 14 residues. The CDR3 region is CASSPGQGTGELFF. The CDR3 region has the DNA TGCGCCAGCAGCCCAGGACAGGGCACCGGGGAGCTGTTTTTT.

This clone was recorded a few times. This sequence joins TRBV21-1 and TRBJ1-1. TRBV21-1 is recorded as a pseudogene. This CDR3 spans 14 amino acids. CDR3 sequence: CAIEDGKMNTEAFF. The CDR3 nucleotides are TGTGCCATTGAGGACGGGAAGATGAACACTGAAGCTTTCTTT.

This clone is labeled medium-sized. The gene calls are TRBV9 and TRBJ2-5; D remains unclear. The CDR3 contains 15 residues. Germline assignment: CDR1 SGDLS and CDR2 YYNGEE. Trimming removed 6 bases at V and 0 bases at J, with 15 bases between. The CDR3 region is CASTQSAADQETQYF. CDR3 nucleotides: TGTGCCAGCACCCAATCCGCGGCGGACCAAGAGACCCAGTACTTC. Full variable domain (outside the CDR3, taken from reference TRBV9 and TRBJ2-5): DSGVTQTPKHLITATGQRVTLRCSPRSGDLSVYWYQQSLDQGLQFLIQYYNGEERAKGNILERFSAQQFPDLHSELNLSSLELGDSALYFCASTQSAADQETQYFGPGTRLLVL.

This clone has just a few counts. The CDR3 is CATRRGEGYTF. CDR3 sequence (DNA): TGTGCCACCCGCCGGGGGGAAGGCTACACCTTC. V is TRBV6-6 and J is TRBJ1-2, with a tentative D call TRBD1 (5 bases). V shed 10 bases and J shed 8 bases, with 14 bases lying between them. Germline values: CDR1 MNHNY, CDR2 SVGAGI (reference sequence). CDR3 length equals 11 residues.

CDR3 loop: CASSLGSTSTDTQYF. The CDR3 coding sequence is TGTGCCAGCAGCTTAGGATCTACTAGCACAGATACGCAGTATTTT. The chain combines TRBV11-1 with TRBJ2-3; no firm D call. The CDR3 consists of 15 residues. The germline V and J ends were trimmed by 1 base and 0 bases, with 8 bases remaining between them. Germline CDR1 SGHAT, CDR2 FQDESV (reference sequence).

This chain uses TRBV2 with TRBJ2-3; D is possibly TRBD2 (5 bases). V was cut by 5 bases and J by 6 bases, with 6 bases left in between. Germline CDR1 reads SNHLY; CDR2 reads FYNNEI. CDR3 length equals 11 residues. The CDR3 nucleotides read TGTGCCAGCAGTAGGGAGGATACGCAGTATTTT. It yields the protein CASSREDTQYF. Together with reference TRBV2 and TRBJ2-3, the CDR3 gives the full variable domain: EPEVTQTPSHQVTQMGQEVILRCVPISNHLYFYWYRQILGQKVEFLVSFYNNEISEKSEIFDDQFSVERPDGSNFTLKIRSTKLEDSAMYFCASSREDTQYFGPGTRLTVL.

This clone is judged medium-sized. The chain couples TRBV2 to TRBJ2-7, with 11 nucleotides matching TRBD1. V was clipped by 6 bases and J by 1 base; unmatched bases: 2. The CDR3 contains 14 residues. Germline V CDR1 and CDR2: SNHLY, FYNNEI. The CDR3 bases are TGTGCCAGCAGAGGACAGGGGGCTTCCTACGAGCAGTACTTC. This sequence encodes CASRGQGASYEQYF.

The V gene is TRBV28, the J gene TRBJ1-1; 7 positions match TRBD1. J gave up 5 bases and V 6 bases, and 15 bases lay outside the gene matches. This CDR3 spans 16 amino acids. The germline gives CDR1 MDHEN, CDR2 SYDVKM. In DNA, the CDR3 is TGTGCCAGCAGCCAGGGGGGCGGCGGGCGAACAACTGAAGCTTTCTTT. Translated, it gives CASSQGGGGRTTEAFF.

This clone was detected only a few times. The rearrangement uses TRBV11-2 and TRBJ2-6; weak D call: TRBD1 (5 bases). The germline gives CDR1 SGHAT, CDR2 FQNNGV. The CDR3 runs 15 residues. V dropped 4 bases and J dropped 1 base, with 8 bases sitting between them. The CDR3 nucleotides are TGTGCCAGCAGCTCCCAGGGATCTGGGGCCAACGTCCTGACTTTC. Protein: CASSSQGSGANVLTF.

Relative to its sample, this clone is medium-sized. V is TRBV18 and J is TRBJ2-7; D is uncertain. There are 15 residues in the CDR3. Germline CDR1 is KGHSH and CDR2 is LQKENI. Trimming removed 3 bases at V and 0 bases at J, with 12 bases between. DNA of the CDR3: TGTGCCAGCTCACCCCGTAACGGCGGCTCCTACGAGCAGTACTTC. Its translation is CASSPRNGGSYEQYF. Using reference TRBV18 and TRBJ2-7 for the parts outside the CDR3, the full variable domain is NAGVMQNPRHLVRRRGQEARLRCSPMKGHSHVYWYRQLPEEGLKFMVYLQKENIIDESGMPKERFSAEFPKEGPSILRIQQVVRGDSAAYFCASSPRNGGSYEQYFGPGTRLTVT.

This clone was found a few times. This sequence joins TRBV5-3 and TRBJ2-3; 9 bases map to TRBD1. TRBV5-3 is recorded as an ORF, its role being uncertain. The CDR3 sequence is 15 residues long. Germline trimming cut 4 bases from V and 6 bases from J; bases unmatched to any gene: 9. The CDR3 coding sequence is TGTGCCAGAAGCCCGAGGGACAGGGATTCCGATACGCAGTATTTT. Amino acid sequence: CARSPRDRDSDTQYF.

The chain employs TRBV28 and TRBJ2-3; 7 bases are a match to TRBD2. This CDR3 spans 16 amino acids. V trimming: 7 bases; J trimming: 4 bases; junction bases outside the gene matches: 14. CDR1 and CDR2 from the germline V gene are MDHEN and SYDVKM. As DNA, the CDR3 is TGTGCCAGCACGCCCTCAGTGCGGGAGCTTTCAGATACGCAGTATTTT. It codes for CASTPSVRELSDTQYF. Full variable domain (rest looked up from reference TRBV28 and TRBJ2-3): DVKVTQSSRYLVKRTGEKVFLECVQDMDHENMFWYRQDPGLGLRLIYFSYDVKMKEKGDIPEGYSVSREKKERFSLILESASTNQTSMYLCASTPSVRELSDTQYFGPGTRLTVL.

This clone is medium-sized (0.01 to 0.1%) in the sample. The chain is built from TRBV7-2 and TRBJ2-2; the match to TRBD1 covers 12 bases. The germline V gene encodes CDR1 SGHTA and CDR2 FQGNSA. After removal of 1 base from V and 0 bases from J, the junction contained 3 bases not matched to a gene. The CDR3 has 18 amino acids. The CDR3 spells CASSLVGTGGTNTGELFF. The CDR3 DNA reads as TGTGCCAGCAGCTTAGTGGGGACAGGGGGCACGAACACCGGGGAGCTGTTTTTT.

This clone was seen a few times. The CDR3 nucleotides are TGCGCCAGCAGCCCGGGACAGGGGAGTGGAAACACCATATATTTT. Its translation is CASSPGQGSGNTIYF. This chain links TRBV5-1 with TRBJ1-3; TRBD1 agrees at 10 bases. CDR1 and CDR2 (germline): SGHRS, YFSETQ. The CDR3 length is 15 residues. The junction had 4 bases not matched to a gene; V was cut back by 4 bases and J by 3 bases.

This clone was observed a handful of times. The rearrangement uses TRBV9 and TRBJ2-2; 14 bases agree with TRBD2. The CDR3 contains 18 residues. Germline trimming cut 4 bases from V and 2 bases from J; bases unmatched to any gene: 7. Per the germline V gene, CDR1 is SGDLS and CDR2 is YYNGEE. CDR3 sequence (DNA): TGTGCCAGCAGCCCGCAGACTAGCGGGGGGGCCAACACCGGGGAGCTGTTTTTT. It yields the protein CASSPQTSGGANTGELFF.

The chain links TRBV25-1 to TRBJ1-2; TRBD1 matches at 7 bases. From germline, CDR1 is MGHDK and CDR2 SYGVNS. The CDR3 consists of 13 residues. V gave up 5 bases and J gave up 6 bases; unmatched junction bases: 6. CDR3 nucleotide sequence: TGTGCCAGCAGTAAGACAGGGATAGATGGCTACACCTTC. Translation gives CASSKTGIDGYTF.

This clone was detected a few times. The chain links TRBV30 to TRBJ2-1; tentative D call: TRBD1 (5 bases). The germline gives CDR1 GTSNPN, CDR2 SVGIG (reference sequence). The CDR3 extends over 12 amino acids. V was trimmed by 2 bases and J by 8 bases, leaving 10 bases between them. In nucleotides, the CDR3 is TGTGCCTGGAGTCGGACACTCGATGAGCAGTTCTTC. This codes for CAWSRTLDEQFF. Using reference TRBV30 and TRBJ2-1 for the parts outside the CDR3, the full variable domain is SQTIHQWPATLVQPVGSPLSLECTVEGTSNPNLYWYRQAAGRGLQLLFYSVGIGQISSEVPQNLSASRPQDRQFILSSKKLLLSDSGFYLCAWSRTLDEQFFGPGTRLTVL.